Presented here are 21 T cell receptor beta chains from one specimen sequenced in a study of regulatory T cells in long-lasting Graves disease. Arm-PCR of CDR3 regions with iRepertoire HTBI primers generated TCR beta libraries. TCRdb reanalysed the multiplex PCR reads using MiXCR and keeps one entry per CDR3 protein. The sample carries about 560,000 distinct CDR3 sequences, 16% recorded once. Time point noted: newly diagnosed GD, antithyroid drugs for less than 3 months. The authors made the TCR library using RNA they extracted from PBMCs. These data were also reused for a study on T cells in Graves' hyperthyroidism and ophthalmopathy.

Sequenced here: peripheral blood mononuclear cells (PBMCs), sampled at new diagnosis, from a patient treated with antithyroid drugs. The receptors stem from a man aged 18 to 30 with Graves disease.

This clonotype was counted ten times or more. The V and J genes are TRBV20-1 and TRBJ2-7, with D unclear. V shed 3 bases and J shed 0 bases, with 9 bases lying between them. This CDR3 contains 13 residues. Germline V lookup: CDR1 DFQATT, CDR2 SNEGSKA (reference sequence). CDR3 region: CSASGLSSYEQYF. The CDR3 bases are TGCAGTGCTAGCGGATTGAGCTCCTACGAGCAGTACTTC.

This clonotype occurred many times. The V and J genes are TRBV7-9 and TRBJ2-1; 8 nucleotides line up with TRBD1. CDR1 is SEHNR and CDR2 is FQNEAQ in the germline V gene (reference sequence). This CDR3 is 15 amino acids long. The V segment lost 5 bases and the J segment 5 bases; nucleotides outside the gene matches: 8. CDR3 residues: CASSGEDRVDNEQFF. The CDR3 nucleotides are TGTGCCAGCAGCGGAGAGGACAGGGTGGACAATGAGCAGTTCTTC.

The V gene is TRBV12-5, the J gene TRBJ1-6; D is uncertain. Trimming took 6 bases from V and 7 from J, leaving 4 bases between them. The CDR3 is 11 residues long. Germline-derived CDR1 and CDR2 are LGHNT and FRNRAP. The CDR3, as DNA: TGTGCTAGTGGGGGGAATTCACCCCTCCACTTT. It yields the protein CASGGNSPLHF.

This clonotype was counted at least ten times. J is TRBJ2-7 and V is TRBV20-1, with TRBD2 matching over 9 bases. The CDR3 is made up of 15 amino acids. Germline V CDR1 and CDR2: DFQATT, SNEGSKA (reference sequence). Germline trimming cut 5 bases from V and 4 bases from J; bases unmatched to any gene: 12. The CDR3 sequence is CSAPPLAGGHYEQYF. The CDR3 DNA sequence: TGCAGTGCTCCTCCCTTGGCGGGAGGGCATTACGAGCAGTACTTC.

This clonotype turned up a few times. The chain employs TRBV2 and TRBJ1-2, with D possibly matching TRBD1 (6 bases). The CDR3 is 14 residues long. Germline V gives CDR1 SNHLY, CDR2 FYNNEI. The V and J ends lost 2 bases and 1 base respectively, with 8 bases between them. The CDR3 spells CASSERTVNYGYTF. In nucleotides, the CDR3 is TGTGCCAGCAGTGAACGGACAGTTAACTATGGCTACACCTTC.

This clonotype was detected ten times or more. The chain uses TRBV18 and TRBJ2-7; a weak D match, TRBD2 (5 bases). Trimming removed 6 bases at V and 1 base at J, with 13 bases between. The CDR3 covers 14 residues. Germline loops: CDR1 KGHSH, CDR2 LQKENI. DNA of the CDR3: TGTGCCAGCTCGCCCGGACTCCTGTCCTACGAGCAGTACTTC. Its protein is CASSPGLLSYEQYF. The variable domain in full, completed from reference TRBV18 and TRBJ2-7, reads NAGVMQNPRHLVRRRGQEARLRCSPMKGHSHVYWYRQLPEEGLKFMVYLQKENIIDESGMPKERFSAEFPKEGPSILRIQQVVRGDSAAYFCASSPGLLSYEQYFGPGTRLTVT.

This chain joins TRBV19 and TRBJ2-1; 7 bases fit TRBD2. Unmatched junction bases numbered 5, after V lost 2 bases and J lost 4 bases. Germline CDR1 is LNHDA and CDR2 is SQIVND (reference sequence). This CDR3 is 15 amino acids long. The CDR3 protein is CASSIWSSGYNEQFF. The CDR3 coding sequence is TGTGCCAGTAGTATATGGTCTAGCGGTTACAATGAGCAGTTCTTC.

This clonotype turned up a few times. The chain combines TRBV18 with TRBJ1-2; a weak D match, TRBD1 (5 bases). The V gene's germline CDR1 is KGHSH and CDR2 LQKENI. The CDR3 is 15 residues long. V was pared by 0 bases and J by 2 bases, with 10 bases between. The CDR3 DNA follows: TGTGCCAGCTCACCACCAGGGGACGCGAACTATGGCTACACCTTC. This sequence encodes CASSPPGDANYGYTF.

This clonotype occurred many times. The rearrangement uses TRBV5-1 and TRBJ1-1, with D tentatively TRBD1 (5 bases). Between the trimmed V and J ends, which lost 4 bases and 2 bases, there was a span of 24 bases. CDR1 and CDR2 from the germline V gene are SGHRS and YFSETQ. This CDR3 has 18 amino acids. CDR3 sequence: CASSGGLGRPGANTEAFF. In nucleotides, the CDR3 is TGCGCCAGCAGCGGGGGTTTGGGCAGGCCCGGGGCAAACACTGAAGCTTTCTTT.

This clonotype was picked up many times. V gene TRBV11-3 combines with J gene TRBJ2-3; 11 bases align to TRBD2. J was trimmed by 3 bases and V by 3 bases; bases with no gene match: 2. Germline V gene data show CDR1 as SGHNT and CDR2 as YENEEA. The CDR3 runs to 15 residues. The CDR3 nucleotides read TGTGCCAGCAGCTTGGGACTAGCGGAGACAGATACGCAGTATTTT. It codes for CASSLGLAETDTQYF.

In its sample, this clonotype was seen many times. The chain has TRBV6-2 or TRBV6-3 and TRBJ2-5; D call uncertain. Deletions cut 2 bases from V and 0 bases from J, with 1 base between. Germline V gene sequence: CDR1 MNHEY, CDR2 SVGEGT. This CDR3 contains 12 residues. The CDR3 spells CASSYNQETQYF. CDR3 bases: TGTGCCAGCAGTTACAACCAAGAGACCCAGTACTTC.

This chain joins TRBV6-5 and TRBJ2-3; D remains ambiguous. The germline CDR1 and CDR2 sequences are MNHEY and SVGAGI. The CDR3 runs 18 residues. Trimming pared 4 bases from V and 0 bases from J, leaving 20 bases between. The CDR3 region is CASSLPTTDGTSTDTQYF. Written as DNA, the CDR3 is TGTGCCAGCAGTTTACCCACTACGGACGGAACTAGCACAGATACGCAGTATTTT.

The V call is TRBV12-3 or TRBV12-4, the J call TRBJ2-2, with TRBD2 identical over 7 bases. The CDR3 runs 18 residues. Unmatched junction bases numbered 13, after V lost 4 bases and J lost 2 bases. The chain's CDR3 is CASSSRGGDESNTGELFF. The CDR3 nucleotides read TGTGCCAGCAGTTCCCGTGGGGGGGACGAAAGTAACACCGGGGAGCTGTTTTTT.

The table lists this clonotype with many counts. CDR3 in DNA: TGTGCCAGCAGTGGGTATATGTTTGGTACGCAGTATTTT. Its translation: CASSGYMFGTQYF. The V and J genes are TRBV27 and TRBJ2-3; D is ambiguous. V dropped 5 bases and J dropped 8 bases, with 14 bases sitting between them. This CDR3 is 13 amino acids long. Looked up from germline, CDR1 is MNHEY and CDR2 is SMNVEV (reference sequence).

Details on this clonotype: Given a much more abundant clone one base away, this may be a read error. The chain is built from TRBV5-1 and TRBJ2-3; possibly TRBD1 for D (5 bases). Germline-derived CDR1 and CDR2 are SGHRS and YFSETQ. V lost 4 bases to trimming and J lost 2 bases, with 11 bases between them. The CDR3 consists of 14 residues. CDR3 nucleotide sequence: TGCGCCAGCAGCCCGTCAGGGCCCACAGATACGCAGTATTTT. This codes for CASSPSGPTDTQYF.

To note about this clonotype: Sequence at one end of the junction differs from germline and may be a read error. The CDR3 here is CASSTPRGGRSYEQHF. In nucleotides, the CDR3 is TGTGCCAGCAGCACCCCACGGGGCGGGAGATCCTACGAGCAGCACTTC. The chain is built from TRBV9 and TRBJ2-7; 7 nucleotides align to TRBD2. The CDR3 contains 16 residues. Germline CDR1 reads SGDLS; CDR2 reads YYNGEE. The entire variable domain, with the rest obtained from reference TRBV9 and TRBJ2-7, is as follows: DSGVTQTPKHLITATGQRVTLRCSPRSGDLSVYWYQQSLDQGLQFLIQYYNGEERAKGNILERFSAQQFPDLHSELNLSSLELGDSALYFCASSTPRGGRSYEQHFGPGTRLTVT.

This clonotype has just a few counts. A much more abundant neighbour one base away suggests this may be a read error. J is TRBJ1-5 and V is TRBV12-3 or TRBV12-4; weak D call: TRBD1 (5 bases). The CDR3 is made up of 12 amino acids. CDR3 DNA sequence: TGTGTCAGCACCCCCGGGGGTCAGCCCCAGCATTTT. Protein product: CVSTPGGQPQHF.

The gene calls are TRBV11-2 and TRBJ1-2; D possibly corresponds to TRBD1 (6 bases). With 2 bases removed from V and 4 bases from J, the gap between germline ends came to 17 bases. CDR1 and CDR2 from the germline V gene are SGHAT and FQNNGV. The CDR3 loop spans 16 amino acids. CDR3 region: CASSLRSGRGGYGYTF. CDR3 in DNA: TGTGCCAGCAGCTTAAGGAGCGGGCGAGGGGGCTATGGCTACACCTTC.

The V gene is TRBV15, the J gene TRBJ2-1; possible D gene TRBD1, 5 bases. V lost 1 base and J 0 bases, leaving 10 bases between the germline ends. The CDR3 runs 16 residues. The germline CDR1 and CDR2 sequences are LNHNV and YYDKDF (reference sequence). This chain's CDR3 is CATSRAGPSSYNEQFF. The DNA for the CDR3 is TGTGCCACCAGCAGAGCAGGGCCCAGCTCCTACAATGAGCAGTTCTTC.

This clonotype was seen more than once but under ten times. The chain uses TRBV20-1 and TRBJ2-7; D perhaps matches TRBD1 (5 bases). CDR3 length: 11 amino acids. Germline-derived CDR1 and CDR2 are DFQATT and SNEGSKA (reference sequence). Trimming cost V 5 bases and J 4 bases, with 9 bases left between them. The CDR3: CSAETGYEQYF. CDR3 nucleotides: TGCAGTGCTGAAACAGGTTACGAGCAGTACTTC.

This clonotype was counted ten times or more. The V and J genes are TRBV2 and TRBJ2-2; 8 bases line up with TRBD2. From germline, CDR1 is SNHLY and CDR2 FYNNEI. V shed 6 bases, J shed 8 bases, and the junction held 8 bases outside the gene matches. The CDR3 loop spans 14 amino acids. CDR3 DNA sequence: TGTGCCAGCAGGTCAACTAGCGGCCGTGGGGAGCTGTTTTTT. As protein: CASRSTSGRGELFF.